These 15 T cell receptor beta chains were sequenced from one sample in a study of naive and memory T cell subsets. Four PCR rounds used nested alpha and beta constant region primers plus the SP2 primer. TCRdb recomputed calls from the UMI-ligation and nested PCR reads with MiXCR, one row per CDR3 protein. The sample contains around 37,000 distinct CDR3 sequences, 11% of which appear only once. Treatment defined: skin biopsy from PPD injection site in Mantoux-positive individual. TCR cDNA received a 3' ligated oligonucleotide that carried a UMI. Sequences were derived from skin, sampled from a tuberculin skin test site. The receptors here all came from an adult in good health.

This clonotype was counted ten times or more. This chain connects TRBV7-9 to TRBJ2-1; 15 bases align to TRBD2. V gave up 4 bases and J gave up 7 bases; unmatched junction bases: 5. The CDR3 consists of 16 residues. CDR1 SEHNR and CDR2 FQNEAQ come from the germline V gene (reference sequence). CDR3 coding DNA: TGTGCCAGCAGCTGGACTAGCGGGAGGGGTCTGAATGAGCAGTTCTTC. Its translation: CASSWTSGRGLNEQFF.

This clonotype appeared a few times. The genes are TRBV19 and TRBJ1-5; 10 bases align to TRBD1. Germline V gene data show CDR1 as LNHDA and CDR2 as SQIVND (reference sequence). The V segment lost 5 bases and the J segment 7 bases; nucleotides outside the gene matches: 2. The CDR3 has 13 residues. Written as DNA, the CDR3 is TGTGCCAGTAGTCGGACAGGGGGGCAGCCCCAGCATTTT. Encoded protein: CASSRTGGQPQHF.

This clonotype was picked up many times. This chain uses TRBV11-3 with TRBJ2-1; possibly TRBD2 for D (5 bases). The germline gives CDR1 SGHNT, CDR2 YENEEA. The CDR3 consists of 15 residues. Trimming pared 0 bases from V and 5 bases from J, leaving 11 bases between. The CDR3 loop is CASSLDRRTNNEQFF. The CDR3 nucleotides read TGTGCCAGCAGCTTAGATAGGAGGACGAACAATGAGCAGTTCTTC.

This clonotype was picked up a small number of times. V is TRBV20-1 and J is TRBJ2-7; the D gene is possibly TRBD2 (6 bases). Trimming removed 3 bases at V and 1 base at J, with 13 bases between. Germline loops: CDR1 DFQATT, CDR2 SNEGSKA (reference sequence). The CDR3 runs to 14 residues. The DNA of the CDR3 is TGCAGTGCTAGGGACGGGAGTAGGTCCTACGAGCAGTACTTC. Translating it yields CSARDGSRSYEQYF.

The V gene is TRBV11-1, the J gene TRBJ1-1; 8 nucleotides line up with TRBD1. The V gene's germline CDR1 is SGHAT and CDR2 FQDESV (reference sequence). The CDR3 is 15 residues long. J lost 5 bases, V lost 5 bases, and 10 bases had no gene match. The CDR3 coding sequence is TGTGCCAGCAGCCCGACCAGGGGGCGAGGGACTGAAGCTTTCTTT. It translates to CASSPTRGRGTEAFF.

The genes are TRBV20-1 and TRBJ1-1, with 9 bases fitting TRBD1. Germline CDR1 and CDR2: DFQATT and SNEGSKA (reference sequence). The CDR3 is 17 amino acids. Trimming removed 8 bases from V and 1 base from J; junction bases left unmatched: 17. CDR3 DNA sequence: TGCAGTACTGCTAGATGGGGGACAGGGTTGGGGAACACTGAAGCTTTCTTT. Its translation is CSTARWGTGLGNTEAFF.

This clonotype came up many times. The rearrangement joins TRBV18 to TRBJ2-2; possibly TRBD2 for D (5 bases). The ends were cut back, 3 bases at V and 0 bases at J, with 8 bases in the middle. The CDR3 is made up of 15 amino acids. Germline CDR1 KGHSH, CDR2 LQKENI. Here the CDR3 DNA reads TGTGCCAGCTCACCCGACGGGGCGAACACCGGGGAGCTGTTTTTT. Its protein product is CASSPDGANTGELFF. The full variable domain, rest sourced from reference TRBV18 and TRBJ2-2, is NAGVMQNPRHLVRRRGQEARLRCSPMKGHSHVYWYRQLPEEGLKFMVYLQKENIIDESGMPKERFSAEFPKEGPSILRIQQVVRGDSAAYFCASSPDGANTGELFFGEGSRLTVL.

This clonotype was seen more than once but under ten times. The chain recombines TRBV18 with TRBJ1-4; D possibly corresponds to TRBD1 (6 bases). Trimming stripped 2 bases from V and 6 bases from J, with 13 bases between. Germline CDR1 is KGHSH and CDR2 is LQKENI. This CDR3 is built from 15 residues. Here the CDR3 reads CASSPIQGGDEKLFF. The CDR3 DNA reads as TGTGCCAGCTCACCAATACAAGGGGGAGATGAAAAACTGTTTTTT.

The table lists this clonotype with a few counts. The chain combines TRBV6-6 with TRBJ1-1; no definite D call. V was shortened by 7 bases and J by 1 base, with 10 bases between the two germline ends. The germline V gene encodes CDR1 MNHNY and CDR2 SVGAGI (reference sequence). This CDR3 contains 13 residues. Here the CDR3 DNA reads TGTGCCAGCATTTCTGGGAGGAACACTGAAGCTTTCTTT. It encodes CASISGRNTEAFF.

This clonotype was detected a few times. The chain combines TRBV19 with TRBJ2-4, with a weak D call TRBD2 (5 bases). Per the germline V gene, CDR1 is LNHDA and CDR2 is SQIVND (reference sequence). The V end lost 7 bases, the J end lost 0 bases, and 13 bases lay between the germline ends. This CDR3 has 15 amino acids. The CDR3 region is CASTPDGLAKNIQYF. CDR3 DNA sequence: TGTGCCAGTACCCCGGACGGACTAGCCAAAAACATTCAGTACTTC.

CDR3 DNA sequence: TGTGCCAGCACTCCGGGGGACAGCCCCTACGAGCAGTACTTC. Its protein is CASTPGDSPYEQYF. The chain has TRBV9 and TRBJ2-7; D possibly corresponds to TRBD1 (7 bases). V lost 6 bases and J 2 bases, leaving 15 bases between the germline ends. From germline, CDR1 is SGDLS and CDR2 YYNGEE. This CDR3 region has 14 residues.

This clonotype was counted only a few times. The chain has TRBV7-6 and TRBJ1-5; D may be TRBD1 (5 bases). Germline V gene sequence: CDR1 SGHVS, CDR2 FNYEAQ. The CDR3 runs 16 residues. V was shortened by 1 base and J by 4 bases, with 14 bases between the two germline ends. The CDR3 DNA sequence: TGTGCCAGCAGCTTAGGGCAGGGAGGGGCAAATCAGCCCCAGCATTTT. Its translation is CASSLGQGGANQPQHF.

This clonotype has more than one count but fewer than ten. V and J are TRBV11-2 and TRBJ2-1; D is undetermined. The CDR3 consists of 15 residues. The V end lost 0 bases, the J end lost 0 bases, and 6 bases lay between the germline ends. Germline V gene data show CDR1 as SGHAT and CDR2 as FQNNGV. DNA of the CDR3: TGTGCCAGCAGCTTAGACGCAGGCTCCTACAATGAGCAGTTCTTC. Translating it yields CASSLDAGSYNEQFF. Variable domain in full (rest from reference TRBV11-2 and TRBJ2-1): EAGVAQSPRYKIIEKRQSVAFWCNPISGHATLYWYQQILGQGPKLLIQFQNNGVVDDSQLPKDRFSAERLKGVDSTLKIQPAKLEDSAVYLCASSLDAGSYNEQFFGPGTRLTVL.

By share, this clonotype ranks as medium-sized. The chain has TRBV11-2 and TRBJ2-1; the D gene could be TRBD1 or TRBD2 (5 bases each). The V end lost 5 bases, the J end lost 4 bases, and 27 bases lay between the germline ends. The germline V gene encodes CDR1 SGHAT and CDR2 FQNNGV. The CDR3 is 19 residues long. CDR3 protein: CASSRTGRLTAIIYNEQFF. The DNA for the CDR3 is TGTGCCAGCAGCAGGACTGGTCGACTGACAGCCATAATATACAATGAGCAGTTCTTC.

This clonotype was detected ten times or more. The rearrangement links TRBV12-3 or TRBV12-4 to TRBJ1-6; D uncertain. The V end lost 2 bases, the J end lost 9 bases, and 5 bases lay between the germline ends. The CDR3 is 12 residues long. The CDR3 loop is CASSLYPSPLHF. CDR3 nucleotide sequence: TGTGCCAGCAGTTTATACCCTTCACCCCTCCACTTT.